This T cell receptor beta chain was retrieved from a study of blood T cell repertoires in COVID-19. Study information: Samples came from the United States, Italy and Spain, spanning acute and convalescent COVID-19.

Methods used by the authors: Reference gene primer amplification gave estimated nucleated cell counts. TCRdb's copy holds only in-frame clones and misses some; the assay was immunoSEQ multiplex PCR. The DNA gave D and trimming, while V, J and clone size come from that table. The sample includes tens of thousands of clones, 75% to 90% of them seen just once. The receptor comes from a man between 45 and 60 years old with active or convalescent COVID-19. The sequencing input was peripheral blood.

CDR3 nucleotides: TGTGCCAGTGCGCAGGGCGCTCATAATTCACCCCTCCACTTT. Translation gives CASAQGAHNSPLHF. The chain couples TRBV19 to TRBJ1-6, with D perhaps matching TRBD1 (5 bases). V was clipped by 8 bases and J by 5 bases, with 13 bases between them. Germline values: CDR1 LNHDA, CDR2 SQIVND (reference sequence). This CDR3 region has 14 residues.